The rows below give T cell receptor beta chains drawn from one sample of a study of blood T cell repertoires in COVID-19. TCRdb's table, derived via immunoSEQ multiplex PCR, lists solely in-frame clones and lacks some. Of 240,000 or so clones listed, more than 80% are singletons. Source material: PBMCs or T cells enriched from blood (not recorded which). These receptors were collected from a man in his fifties or sixties who had been exposed to COVID-19. Both conserved end residues are part of each CDR3. The order of the fields is V gene, clone size, D gene, J gene, CDR3 DNA, CDR3 protein. A D gene is named only where the DNA matches it firmly. Size is omitted from some rows. Given values are once, few, many or a class for expanded clones.

v_gene: TRBV7-2; abundance: once; d_gene: .; j_gene: TRBJ1-1; CDR3nt: TGTGCCAGCAGCGAAGGACCGGGGTTAGTTGAAGCTTTCTTT; CDR3aa: CASSEGPGLVEAFF
v_gene: TRBV24-1; abundance: .; d_gene: .; j_gene: TRBJ2-2; CDR3nt: TGTGCCACCAGTGATAGCCAGAACACCGGGGAGCTGTTTTTT; CDR3aa: CATSDSQNTGELFF
v_gene: TRBV27; abundance: .; d_gene: .; j_gene: TRBJ1-1; CDR3nt: TGTGCCAGCAGGGGGTGGGAGACCCACGCTTTCTTT; CDR3aa: CASRGWETHAFF
v_gene: TRBV3-1/TRBV3-2; abundance: many; d_gene: .; j_gene: TRBJ2-7; CDR3nt: TGTGCCAGCAGCCACCTCTCCGGGTACGAGCAGTACTTC; CDR3aa: CASSHLSGYEQYF
v_gene: TRBV15; abundance: .; d_gene: TRBD1; j_gene: TRBJ2-5; CDR3nt: TGTGCCACCAGCGGGGACAGGGGGCCAGAGACCCAGTACTTC; CDR3aa: CATSGDRGPETQYF
v_gene: TRBV9; abundance: .; d_gene: .; j_gene: TRBJ1-6; CDR3nt: TGTGCCAGCAGCGCGGAGGTAGGGCGCGGTTCACCCCTCCACTTT; CDR3aa: CASSAEVGRGSPLHF
v_gene: TRBV6-5; abundance: .; d_gene: .; j_gene: TRBJ1-2; CDR3nt: TGTGCCAGCAGTTACATAACAGGAAACTATGGCTACACCTTC; CDR3aa: CASSYITGNYGYTF
v_gene: TRBV2; abundance: .; d_gene: TRBD1; j_gene: TRBJ1-4; CDR3nt: TGTGCCAGCAGGGCCAGGGACAGACTTAATGAAAAACTGTTTTTT; CDR3aa: CASRARDRLNEKLFF
v_gene: TRBV6-5; abundance: .; d_gene: TRBD1; j_gene: TRBJ2-2; CDR3nt: TGTGCCAGCAGTTACGGACAGGGGGCCGGGGAGCTGTTTTTT; CDR3aa: CASSYGQGAGELFF
v_gene: TRBV6-1; abundance: once; d_gene: TRBD1; j_gene: TRBJ1-2; CDR3nt: TGTGCCAGCAGTGAAAACAGGGGTGAAGGCTACACCTTC; CDR3aa: CASSENRGEGYTF
v_gene: TRBV25-1; abundance: .; d_gene: TRBD1; j_gene: TRBJ2-5; CDR3nt: TGTGCCAGCAGTGCATACAACAGGGGCCGAGAGACCCAGTACTTC; CDR3aa: CASSAYNRGRETQYF